The TCR beta chain under discussion was sequenced for a study of T-cell reconstitution after alpha-beta-depleted transplantation in children. The sample holds a few counts of this clonotype. A library of TCRbeta sequences, prepared with unique molecular identifiers, was generated. A single record per CDR3 protein comes from TCRdb applying MiXCR to the PCR reads. The profile shows some 500,000 distinct CDR3 sequences, around a third of them singletons. This clonotype was sampled from a human donor who donated a stem cell graft to a child with aplastic anemia. Specimen: PBMCs from the stem cell graft donor, collected from the stem cell graft.

The CDR3: CSVPQGVGYGTEAFF. The CDR3 nucleotides are TGCAGCGTTCCACAGGGGGTTGGTTATGGCACTGAAGCTTTCTTT. The chain couples TRBV29-1 to TRBJ1-1; 8 nucleotides match TRBD1. V shed 5 bases, J shed 4 bases, and the junction held 12 bases outside the gene matches. This CDR3 contains 15 residues. CDR1 and CDR2 (germline): SQVTM, ANQGSEA. Filled out from reference TRBV29-1 and TRBJ1-1, the complete variable domain reads SAVISQKPSRDICQRGTSLTIQCQVDSQVTMMFWYRQQPGQSLTLIATANQGSEATYESGFVIDKFPISRPNLTFSTLTVSNMSPEDSSIYLCSVPQGVGYGTEAFFGQGTRLTVV.